The next 31 T cell receptor beta chains were all read from a single sample in a study of blood T cell repertoires in COVID-19. Some clones are missing from TCRdb's copy, which holds only in-frame ones; the method was immunoSEQ multiplex PCR. This sample has around 210,000 clones, with 85% found just once. The sequencing sample was made of peripheral blood. These receptors all come from a man aged 50 to 59 with COVID-19, enrolled during active disease.

This clone was seen only once. This rearrangement joins TRBV7-9 to TRBJ2-5; 9 positions agree with TRBD1. Germline V lookup: CDR1 SEHNR, CDR2 FQNEAQ (reference sequence). J gave up 5 bases and V 4 bases, and 8 bases lay outside the gene matches. CDR3 length equals 15 residues. The CDR3 DNA follows: TGTGCCAGCAGCTCGCCGGGACAGGGCGGGGAGACCCAGTACTTC. It yields the protein CASSSPGQGGETQYF. The whole variable domain, filled in from reference TRBV7-9 and TRBJ2-5, reads DTGVSQNPRHKITKRGQNVTFRCDPISEHNRLYWYRQTLGQGPEFLTYFQNEAQLEKSRLLSDRFSAERPKGSFSTLEIQRTEQGDSAMYLCASSSPGQGGETQYFGPGTRLLVL.

The chain recombines TRBV19 with TRBJ1-5, with no clear D. The CDR3 covers 15 residues. Trimming took off 5 bases at V and 0 bases at J, with 11 bases between the two ends. The V gene's germline CDR1 is LNHDA and CDR2 SQIVND (reference sequence). CDR3 coding DNA: TGTGCCAGTAGTCGGGAACCAATTAGCAATCAGCCCCAGCATTTT. It codes for CASSREPISNQPQHF.

The genes are TRBV6-1 and TRBJ2-7; 9 nucleotides match TRBD1. V trimming: 1 base; J trimming: 2 bases; junction bases outside the gene matches: 3. CDR1 and CDR2 from the germline V gene are MNHNS and SASEGT. CDR3 length equals 15 residues. The CDR3 sequence: CASSEGDRVTYEQYF. CDR3 coding DNA: TGTGCCAGCAGTGAAGGGGACAGGGTCACCTACGAGCAGTACTTC.

The table lists this clone with a count of one. The genes are TRBV7-6 and TRBJ2-1; maybe TRBD2 (6 bases). Germline CDR1 is SGHVS and CDR2 is FNYEAQ. The length of the CDR3 is 16 residues. Trimming took off 3 bases at V and 0 bases at J, with 12 bases between the two ends. CDR3 nucleotides: TGTGCCAGCAGCTTGTATTCGACTAGCTCCTACAATGAGCAGTTCTTC. Translation gives CASSLYSTSSYNEQFF.

The gene calls are TRBV6-5 and TRBJ2-1; 11 bases agree with TRBD2. The CDR3 is made up of 14 amino acids. V was clipped by 4 bases and J by 6 bases; unmatched bases: 2. Germline V gives CDR1 MNHEY, CDR2 SVGAGI. This CDR3 is CASSLTSGGNEQFF. CDR3 in DNA: TGTGCCAGCAGTTTAACTAGCGGGGGCAATGAGCAGTTCTTC.

J is TRBJ1-5 and V is TRBV10-2; no clear D. Germline V gene lookup returns CDR1 WSHSY and CDR2 SAAADI. The CDR3 spans 12 residues. Trimming cost V 3 bases and J 6 bases, with 6 bases left between them. This chain's CDR3 is CASSDGSQPQHF. The CDR3 region has the DNA TGCGCCAGCAGTGACGGGTCTCAGCCCCAGCATTTT.

V usage is TRBV6-5 and J usage is TRBJ2-5, with 9 nucleotides matching TRBD2. Germline V lookup: CDR1 MNHEY, CDR2 SVGAGI. The ends lost 8 bases at V and 4 bases at J; junction bases unmatched: 11. The CDR3 contains 15 residues. The CDR3 reads CASYSRGGPGETQYF. In nucleotides, the CDR3 is TGTGCCAGCTATTCGCGGGGGGGGCCGGGAGAGACCCAGTACTTC.

The CDR3 loop is CASSPSYYEQYF. The CDR3 region has the DNA TGTGCCAGCAGTCCCTCTTATTACGAGCAGTACTTC. This chain connects TRBV6-5 to TRBJ2-7; no clear D gene. The CDR3 has 12 amino acids. The germline V and J ends were trimmed by 5 bases and 4 bases, with 9 bases remaining between them. CDR1 is MNHEY and CDR2 is SVGAGI in the germline V gene.

The chain couples TRBV27 to TRBJ1-6; D gene uncertain. There are 17 residues in the CDR3. The germline V and J ends were trimmed by 0 bases and 2 bases, with 11 bases remaining between them. Germline V gene data show CDR1 as MNHEY and CDR2 as SMNVEV (reference sequence). The DNA for the CDR3 is TGTGCCAGCAGTTTATCTTTTTCGGGAACCTATAATTCACCCCTCCACTTT. Its protein is CASSLSFSGTYNSPLHF.

This chain joins TRBV21-1 and TRBJ2-1; the table's D call TRBD2 went unverified against the DNA. TRBV21-1 is deemed a pseudogene. There are 15 residues in the CDR3. CDR3 DNA: TGTGCCAGCAGCAAATCGGAGAGGTCCTACAATGAGCAGTTCTTC. Its translation is CASSKSERSYNEQFF.

Details on this clone: A clone one base away is much larger, so this may be a read error. V gene TRBV27 combines with J gene TRBJ1-5; 8 bases line up with TRBD1. Germline V gene data show CDR1 as MNHEY and CDR2 as SMNVEV (reference sequence). This CDR3 has 14 amino acids. Losses at the gene ends were 3 bases for V and 2 bases for J; bases not matched to a gene: 0. DNA of the CDR3: TGTGCCAGCAGTTTGACAGGGGGCAATCAGCCCCAGCATTTT. Protein: CASSLTGGNQPQHF.

This clone was found a few times. J is TRBJ2-2 and V is TRBV11-1; no clear D gene. Trimming left V 7 bases short and J 7 bases short, with 10 bases between. Germline CDR1 SGHAT, CDR2 FQDESV (reference sequence). The CDR3 has 12 residues. The CDR3: CASTIRGGELFF. DNA for the CDR3: TGTGCCAGCACCATAAGAGGCGGGGAGCTGTTTTTT.

This sequence joins TRBV5-1 and TRBJ2-1; 13 bases map to TRBD2. The germline CDR1 and CDR2 sequences are SGHRS and YFSETQ. Trimming removed 5 bases from V and 9 bases from J; junction bases left unmatched: 11. This CDR3 comprises 16 residues. CDR3 protein: CASRPELAGGPVEQFF. CDR3 in DNA: TGCGCCAGCAGACCTGAACTAGCGGGGGGGCCTGTTGAGCAGTTCTTC.

V and J are TRBV10-1 and TRBJ2-3, with 7 bases matching TRBD2. The CDR3 spans 14 residues. The J segment lost 5 bases and the V segment lost 4 bases, leaving 6 bases of the junction unmatched. Germline values: CDR1 WNHNN, CDR2 SYGVQD (reference sequence). The CDR3 sequence is CASSASGVGDTQYF. CDR3 DNA sequence: TGCGCCAGCAGTGCCAGCGGGGTTGGAGATACGCAGTATTTT.

J is TRBJ1-4 and V is TRBV4-1; 7 bases line up with TRBD1. V gave up 2 bases and J gave up 0 bases; unmatched junction bases: 15. The CDR3 runs 20 residues. Germline CDR1 is MGHRA and CDR2 is YSYEKL. The CDR3 DNA reads as TGCGCCAGCAGCCAAAGGCCCTTCCCAACCGGGACAGCAACTAATGAAAAACTGTTTTTT. It is translated as CASSQRPFPTGTATNEKLFF.

The CDR3 protein is CASSFLTGKPRGGETQYF. CDR3 nucleotide sequence: TGTGCCAGCAGCTTCCTGACAGGGAAGCCTCGAGGGGGGGAGACCCAGTACTTC. V and J are TRBV6-2 or TRBV6-3 and TRBJ2-5; D is possibly TRBD1 (7 bases). Between the trimmed V and J ends, which lost 6 bases and 5 bases, there was a span of 28 bases. The CDR3 spans 18 residues. CDR1 and CDR2 from the germline V gene are MNHEY and SVGEGT.

V is TRBV19 and J is TRBJ2-2; 8 nucleotides line up with TRBD2. V trimming: 7 bases; J trimming: 2 bases; junction bases outside the gene matches: 9. From germline, CDR1 is LNHDA and CDR2 SQIVND (reference sequence). This CDR3 is built from 16 residues. The CDR3 coding sequence is TGTGCCAGTATCGATTATCGGGGGGGAAACACCGGGGAGCTGTTTTTT. Translating gives CASIDYRGGNTGELFF.

This clone came up a few times. The chain carries TRBV28 and TRBJ1-5; D gene uncertain. The germline V and J ends were trimmed by 8 bases and 0 bases, with 8 bases remaining between them. Germline CDR1 reads MDHEN; CDR2 reads SYDVKM. CDR3 length: 13 amino acids. The CDR3 loop reads CASRDISNQPQHF. CDR3 nucleotide sequence: TGTGCCAGCCGAGACATTAGCAATCAGCCCCAGCATTTT.

This chain connects TRBV6-5 to TRBJ1-2; TRBD1 is a possible D gene (6 bases). This CDR3 is 11 amino acids long. Germline V gene lookup returns CDR1 MNHEY and CDR2 SVGAGI. The V gene lost 6 bases and the J gene lost 9 bases, with 11 bases spanning the gap. The CDR3 DNA sequence: TGTGCCAGCAGACAGCAGGGGAGCTACACCTTC. This gives the protein CASRQQGSYTF.

This clone was detected ten times or more. The chain links TRBV6-2 or TRBV6-3 to TRBJ1-1; TRBD1 matches 7 bases. Trimming took 5 bases from V and 0 from J; bases not matched to a gene: 6. Germline V CDR1 and CDR2: MNHEY, SVGEGT. CDR3 length: 15 amino acids. Written as DNA, the CDR3 is TGTGCCAGCAGTGACACGACAGGGATGAACACTGAAGCTTTCTTT. Its translation: CASSDTTGMNTEAFF.

The J gene is TRBJ2-7, the V gene TRBV5-1; perhaps TRBD1 as D (6 bases). In germline, CDR1 is SGHRS, CDR2 YFSETQ. The CDR3 runs to 14 residues. V was pared by 1 base and J by 1 base, with 9 bases between. The CDR3 DNA is TGCGCCAGCAGCTTGCTTGACAGGTCCTACGAGCAGTACTTC. Translated, it gives CASSLLDRSYEQYF.

The chain recombines TRBV7-6 with TRBJ2-7, with 10 bases identical to TRBD1. Germline CDR1 SGHVS, CDR2 FNYEAQ. This CDR3 is built from 15 residues. Trimming removed 5 bases from V and 0 bases from J; junction bases left unmatched: 4. As DNA, the CDR3 is TGTGCCAGCAGCCTGGGACAGGGGATCTCCTACGAGCAGTACTTC. Residues: CASSLGQGISYEQYF.

The chain uses TRBV7-6 and TRBJ2-2, with 9 bases that match TRBD1. The CDR3 sequence is 18 residues long. Trimming at V came to 3 bases and at J to 0 bases, leaving 8 bases not matched to a gene. Germline loops: CDR1 SGHVS, CDR2 FNYEAQ. CDR3 loop: CASSFSGTGTPNTGELFF. DNA of the CDR3: TGTGCCAGCAGCTTCTCCGGGACAGGGACCCCGAACACCGGGGAGCTGTTTTTT.

The chain links TRBV7-9 to TRBJ2-1; no reliable D call. The germline V and J ends were trimmed by 5 bases and 2 bases, with 16 bases remaining between them. Germline V gene sequence: CDR1 SEHNR, CDR2 FQNEAQ (reference sequence). The length of the CDR3 is 16 residues. CDR3 nucleotides: TGTGCCAGCAGCCCAAATACAGTATTAACCTACAATGAGCAGTTCTTC. Amino acids: CASSPNTVLTYNEQFF.

This clone came up once. J is TRBJ1-2 and V is TRBV29-1; D remains unclear. This CDR3 region has 14 residues. Trimming cost V 4 bases and J 0 bases, with 12 bases left between them. From germline, CDR1 is SQVTM and CDR2 ANQGSEA. CDR3 DNA: TGCAGCGTTGTCCCGTTGTCGGCTAACTATGGCTACACCTTC. Protein product: CSVVPLSANYGYTF.

The genes are TRBV19 and TRBJ1-6, with D perhaps matching TRBD1 (6 bases). Germline loops: CDR1 LNHDA, CDR2 SQIVND (reference sequence). V lost 7 bases and J lost 10, with 20 bases in between. The CDR3 is 15 amino acids. CDR3 DNA sequence: TGTGCCAGTAAGGGGGGGACCGGGATTCGATCACCCCTCCACTTT. Protein product: CASKGGTGIRSPLHF. The full variable domain, rest sourced from reference TRBV19 and TRBJ1-6, is DGGITQSPKYLFRKEGQNVTLSCEQNLNHDAMYWYRQDPGQGLRLIYYSQIVNDFQKGDIAEGYSVSREKKESFPLTVTSAQKNPTAFYLCASKGGTGIRSPLHFGNGTRLTVT.

CDR3 in DNA: TGCGCCAGCAGCTTGGGGTCGGCGGCCACTGAAGCTTTCTTT. Protein sequence: CASSLGSAATEAFF. V is TRBV5-1 and J is TRBJ1-1; D gene uncertain. Germline V lookup: CDR1 SGHRS, CDR2 YFSETQ. The CDR3 consists of 14 residues. V was pared by 0 bases and J by 4 bases, with 10 bases between.

This clone has only a few counts. This rearrangement joins TRBV7-6 to TRBJ2-2, with 9 positions matching TRBD2. V was clipped by 4 bases and J by 0 bases; unmatched bases: 3. The germline V gene encodes CDR1 SGHVS and CDR2 FNYEAQ. The CDR3 is 16 amino acids. The CDR3 is CASSYTSGSNTGELFF. The CDR3 bases are TGTGCCAGCAGCTATACTAGCGGGTCGAACACCGGGGAGCTGTTTTTT.

The chain combines TRBV6-6 with TRBJ2-1; 7 nucleotides align to TRBD2. This CDR3 is built from 12 residues. The junction had 9 bases not matched to a gene; V was cut back by 7 bases and J by 12 bases. The V gene's germline CDR1 is MNHNY and CDR2 SVGAGI (reference sequence). CDR3 sequence reads: CASTPGRQRQFF. The DNA for the CDR3 is TGTGCCAGCACCCCCGGGAGGCAGCGGCAGTTCTTC.

This clone has only one observation. The chain employs TRBV18 and TRBJ1-1; perhaps TRBD1 as D (6 bases). CDR1 and CDR2 (germline): KGHSH, LQKENI. V gave up 3 bases and J gave up 1 base, with 9 bases separating them. CDR3 length equals 14 residues. The CDR3 DNA follows: TGTGCCAGCTCACCCGGGACAAAGAACACTGAAGCTTTCTTT. Its protein product is CASSPGTKNTEAFF.

The chain joins TRBV19 to TRBJ2-7; TRBD2 matches 8 bases. V lost 7 bases, J lost 3 bases, and 8 bases stayed unmatched. The CDR3 totals 14 residues. Germline V gene lookup returns CDR1 LNHDA and CDR2 SQIVND (reference sequence). Written as DNA, the CDR3 is TGTGCCAGTAATCCTAGCGGGTCGAGCTACGAGCAGTACTTC. Amino acids: CASNPSGSSYEQYF.